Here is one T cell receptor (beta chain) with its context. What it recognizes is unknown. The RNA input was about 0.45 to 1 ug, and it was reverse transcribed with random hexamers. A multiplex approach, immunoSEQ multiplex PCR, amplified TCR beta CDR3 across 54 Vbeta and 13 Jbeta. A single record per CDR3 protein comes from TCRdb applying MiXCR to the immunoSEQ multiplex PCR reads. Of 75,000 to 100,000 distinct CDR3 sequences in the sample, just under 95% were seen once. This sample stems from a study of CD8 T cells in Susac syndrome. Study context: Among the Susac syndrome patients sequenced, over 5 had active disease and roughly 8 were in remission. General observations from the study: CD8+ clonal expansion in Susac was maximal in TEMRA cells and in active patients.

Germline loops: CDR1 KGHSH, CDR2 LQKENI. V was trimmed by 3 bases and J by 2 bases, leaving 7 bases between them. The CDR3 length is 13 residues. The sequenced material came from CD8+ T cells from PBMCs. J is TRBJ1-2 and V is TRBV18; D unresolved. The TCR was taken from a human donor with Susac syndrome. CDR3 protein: CASSPEGNYGYTF. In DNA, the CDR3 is TGTGCCAGCTCACCTGAAGGGAACTATGGCTACACCTTC.